This T cell receptor beta chain was observed in a study of a mutant IDH1 vaccine in newly diagnosed glioma. Findings and caveats of the study: Variations in leading peripheral T cell clonotypes appeared to have no connection with pseudoprogression.

TCRdb's copy holds only in-frame clones and misses some; the assay was immunoSEQ multiplex PCR. Here the sample spans over 55,000 clones, approximately 86% being singletons. The CDR3 extends over 15 amino acids. Germline V gene sequence: CDR1 SGHRS, CDR2 YFSETQ. The ends lost 4 bases at V and 3 bases at J; junction bases unmatched: 9. Documented time point: week 5, during vaccination. With topical imiquimod, each dose of the vaccine consisted of 300 ug of mutant IDH1 20-mer peptide. Concerning this clone: Its antigen is currently unknown.

Material: PBMCs, obtained from a glioma patient whose treatment included an IDH1 peptide vaccine. The rearrangement links TRBV5-1 to TRBJ1-1; 7 bases are shared with TRBD1. This receptor was obtained from a woman under 30 with glioma. Some clones in this sample may be carry-over from other donors' samples. CDR3 coding DNA: TGCGCCAGCAGCGATTACAGGGGTTCGGACACTGAAGCTTTCTTT. It yields the protein CASSDYRGSDTEAFF.